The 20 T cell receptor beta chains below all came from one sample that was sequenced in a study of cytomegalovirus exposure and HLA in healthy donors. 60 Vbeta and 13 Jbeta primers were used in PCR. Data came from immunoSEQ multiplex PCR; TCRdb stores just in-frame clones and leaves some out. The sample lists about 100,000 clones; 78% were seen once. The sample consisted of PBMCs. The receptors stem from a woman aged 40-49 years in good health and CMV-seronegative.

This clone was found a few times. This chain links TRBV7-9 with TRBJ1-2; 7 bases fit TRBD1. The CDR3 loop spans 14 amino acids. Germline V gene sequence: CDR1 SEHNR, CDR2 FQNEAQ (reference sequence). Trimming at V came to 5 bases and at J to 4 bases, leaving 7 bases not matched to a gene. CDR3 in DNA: TGTGCCAGCAGCCCTACAGGGGAGGTCTATGGCTACACCTTC. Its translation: CASSPTGEVYGYTF.

CDR3 sequence reads: CASSLTSRLEQFF. DNA for the CDR3: TGCGCCAGCAGCCTAACGTCGAGGCTTGAGCAGTTCTTC. V and J are TRBV4-3 and TRBJ2-1; D not certain. Trimming stripped 4 bases from V and 9 bases from J, with 13 bases between. CDR3 size: 13 residues. The germline V gene encodes CDR1 LGHNA and CDR2 YSLEER.

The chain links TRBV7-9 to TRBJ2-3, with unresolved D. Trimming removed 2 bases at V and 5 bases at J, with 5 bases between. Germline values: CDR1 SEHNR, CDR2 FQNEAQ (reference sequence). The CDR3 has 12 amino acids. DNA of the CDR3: TGTGCCAGCAGCTTATCAGAAGATACGCAGTATTTT. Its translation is CASSLSEDTQYF.

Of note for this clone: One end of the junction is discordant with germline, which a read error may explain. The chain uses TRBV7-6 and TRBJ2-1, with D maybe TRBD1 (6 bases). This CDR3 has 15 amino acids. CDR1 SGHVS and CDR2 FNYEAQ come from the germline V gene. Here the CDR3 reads CVSSPDRKRVNEQFF. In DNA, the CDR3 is TGTGTCAGCAGCCCCGACAGGAAGAGGGTCAATGAGCAGTTCTTC.

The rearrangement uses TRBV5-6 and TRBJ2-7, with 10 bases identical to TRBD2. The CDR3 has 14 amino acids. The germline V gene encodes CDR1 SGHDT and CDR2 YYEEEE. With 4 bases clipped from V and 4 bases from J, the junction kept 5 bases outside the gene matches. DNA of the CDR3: TGTGCCAGCAGCAAAGGACTAGCGGAGTACGAGCAGTACTTC. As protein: CASSKGLAEYEQYF.

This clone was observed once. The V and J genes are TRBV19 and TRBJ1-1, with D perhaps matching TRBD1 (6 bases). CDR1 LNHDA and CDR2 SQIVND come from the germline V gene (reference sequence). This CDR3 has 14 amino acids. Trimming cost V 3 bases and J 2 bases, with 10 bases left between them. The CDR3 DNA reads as TGTGCCAGTAGTATTCAGGGGATCAACACTGAAGCTTTCTTT. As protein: CASSIQGINTEAFF.

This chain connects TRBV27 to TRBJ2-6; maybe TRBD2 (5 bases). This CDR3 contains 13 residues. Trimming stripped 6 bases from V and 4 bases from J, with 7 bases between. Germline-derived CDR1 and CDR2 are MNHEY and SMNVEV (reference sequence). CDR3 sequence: CASRRVGANVLTF. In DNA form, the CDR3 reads TGTGCCAGCAGGCGGGTCGGGGCCAACGTCCTGACTTTC.

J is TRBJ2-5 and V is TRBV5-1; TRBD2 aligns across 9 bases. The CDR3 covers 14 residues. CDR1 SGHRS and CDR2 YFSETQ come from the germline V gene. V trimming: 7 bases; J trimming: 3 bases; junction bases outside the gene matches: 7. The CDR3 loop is CASGSGSGEETQYF. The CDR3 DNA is TGCGCCAGCGGTAGCGGGAGTGGAGAAGAGACCCAGTACTTC.

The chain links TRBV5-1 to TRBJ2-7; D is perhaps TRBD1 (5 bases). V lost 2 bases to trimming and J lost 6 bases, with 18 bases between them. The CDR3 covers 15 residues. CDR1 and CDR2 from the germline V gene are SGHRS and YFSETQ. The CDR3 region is CASSLVGQGKGEQYF. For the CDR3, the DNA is TGCGCCAGCAGCTTAGTTGGTCAGGGAAAAGGCGAGCAGTACTTC.

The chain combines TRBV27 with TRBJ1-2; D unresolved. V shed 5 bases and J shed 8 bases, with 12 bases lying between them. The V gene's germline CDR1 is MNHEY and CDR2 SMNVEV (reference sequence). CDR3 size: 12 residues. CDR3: CASSPRGGGYTF. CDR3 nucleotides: TGTGCCAGCAGTCCCCGGGGAGGAGGCTACACCTTC.

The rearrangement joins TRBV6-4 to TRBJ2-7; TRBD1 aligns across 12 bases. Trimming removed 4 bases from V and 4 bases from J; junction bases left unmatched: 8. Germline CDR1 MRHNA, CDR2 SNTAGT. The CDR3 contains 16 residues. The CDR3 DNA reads TGTGCCAGCAGTGGGCCCGGGACAGGGGGCGAGTACGAGCAGTACTTC. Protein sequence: CASSGPGTGGEYEQYF.

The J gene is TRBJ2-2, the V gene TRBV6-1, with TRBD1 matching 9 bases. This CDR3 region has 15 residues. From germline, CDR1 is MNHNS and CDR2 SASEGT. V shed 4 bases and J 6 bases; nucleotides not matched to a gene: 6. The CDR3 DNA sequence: TGTGCCAGCAGTGGGGGGACAGGGCAGGCCGGGGAGCTGTTTTTT. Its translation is CASSGGTGQAGELFF.

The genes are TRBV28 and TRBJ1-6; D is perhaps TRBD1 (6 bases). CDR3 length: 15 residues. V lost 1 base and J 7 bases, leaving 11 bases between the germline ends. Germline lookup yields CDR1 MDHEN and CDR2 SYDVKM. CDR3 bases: TGTGCCAGCAGTTTATCCGGGGGGCGCAATTCACCCCTCCACTTT. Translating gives CASSLSGGRNSPLHF.

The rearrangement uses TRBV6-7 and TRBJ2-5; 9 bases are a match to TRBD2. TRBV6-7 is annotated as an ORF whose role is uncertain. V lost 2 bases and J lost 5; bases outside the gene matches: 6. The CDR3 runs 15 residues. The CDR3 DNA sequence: TGTGCCAGCAGTTACCCTGGGACTAGCAGGGAGACCCAGTACTTC. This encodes CASSYPGTSRETQYF.

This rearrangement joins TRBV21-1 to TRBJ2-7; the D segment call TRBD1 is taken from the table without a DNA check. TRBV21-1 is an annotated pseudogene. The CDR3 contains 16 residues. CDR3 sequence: CASSKAGQVDSYEQYF. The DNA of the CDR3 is TGTGCCAGCAGCAAAGCGGGACAGGTCGATTCCTACGAGCAGTACTTC.

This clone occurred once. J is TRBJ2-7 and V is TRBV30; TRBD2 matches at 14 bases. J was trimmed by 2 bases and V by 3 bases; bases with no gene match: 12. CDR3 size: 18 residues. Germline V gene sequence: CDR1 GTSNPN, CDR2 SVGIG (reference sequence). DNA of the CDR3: TGTGCCTGGAGGGCCCCTCTTCGGACTAGCGGGAGGCCCTACGAGCAGTACTTC. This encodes CAWRAPLRTSGRPYEQYF.

CDR3 region: CASSEGIWVSGRGDTQYF. The CDR3 bases are TGTGCCAGCAGTGAAGGGATCTGGGTTAGCGGGAGGGGAGATACGCAGTATTTT. The chain joins TRBV6-4 to TRBJ2-3; TRBD2 matches 11 bases. V shed 3 bases and J 5 bases; nucleotides not matched to a gene: 13. CDR1 and CDR2 (germline): MRHNA, SNTAGT. The CDR3 is 18 residues long.

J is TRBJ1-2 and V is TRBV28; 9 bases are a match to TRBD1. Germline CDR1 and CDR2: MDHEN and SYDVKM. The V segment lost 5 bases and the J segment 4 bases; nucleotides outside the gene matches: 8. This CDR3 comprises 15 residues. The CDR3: CASSTQGAPSYGYTF. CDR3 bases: TGTGCCAGCAGTACACAGGGGGCCCCTAGCTATGGCTACACCTTC.

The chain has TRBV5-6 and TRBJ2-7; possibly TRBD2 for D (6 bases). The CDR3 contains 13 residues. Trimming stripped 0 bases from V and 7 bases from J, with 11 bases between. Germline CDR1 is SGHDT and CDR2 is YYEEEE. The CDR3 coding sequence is TGTGCCAGCAGCTTGGGTGGAGGGCTGGAGCAGTACTTC. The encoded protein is CASSLGGGLEQYF.

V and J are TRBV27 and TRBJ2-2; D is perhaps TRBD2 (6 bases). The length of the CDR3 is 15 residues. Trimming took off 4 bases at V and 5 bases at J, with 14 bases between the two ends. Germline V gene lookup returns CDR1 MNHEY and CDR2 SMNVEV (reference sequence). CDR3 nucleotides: TGTGCCAGCAGTTCCCACGTGGGGGGAACCGGGGAGCTGTTTTTT. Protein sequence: CASSSHVGGTGELFF.